The clone carrying this T cell receptor (beta chain) was counted at least ten times. The antigen is undetermined. Pregnancy or lactation, uncontrolled infections and other autoimmune diseases were grounds for excluding patients. This specimen comes from a study of Graves' ophthalmopathy and Graves' hyperthyroidism. Study information: At the time of initial diagnosis and before any treatment, peripheral blood was collected. Study-wide results and limits: Most thyroid clonotypes with frequency above 0.001 were detected in blood too.

CDR3 regions of TCR beta were amplified from RNA transcripts. First-round RT-PCR used HTBI primers; second-round multiplex PCR followed. A single record per CDR3 protein comes from TCRdb applying MiXCR to the multiplex PCR reads. The sample holds 40,000 to 50,000 distinct CDR3 sequences, 45% to 60% seen once. The V gene's germline CDR1 is MRHNA and CDR2 SNTAGT. The CDR3 loop spans 15 amino acids. V lost 2 bases and J lost 4; bases outside the gene matches: 0. This TCR was recovered from an adult man with Graves' ophthalmopathy. Input material: peripheral blood. V usage is TRBV6-4 and J usage is TRBJ2-2, with 11 bases fitting TRBD1. CDR3 sequence: CASSDGTGGTGELFF. The DNA for the CDR3 is TGTGCCAGCAGTGACGGGACAGGGGGCACCGGGGAGCTGTTTTTT.